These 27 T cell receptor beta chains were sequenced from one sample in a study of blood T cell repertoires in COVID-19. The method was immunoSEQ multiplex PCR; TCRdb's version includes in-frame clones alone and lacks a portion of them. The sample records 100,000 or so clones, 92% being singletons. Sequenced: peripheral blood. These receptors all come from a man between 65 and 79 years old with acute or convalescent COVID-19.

DNA for the CDR3: TGTGCCATCAGTGAGGGGTGGGGAGGCAATCAGCCCCAGCATTTT. Translating it yields CAISEGWGGNQPQHF. V usage is TRBV10-3 and J usage is TRBJ1-5; the D is unclear. This CDR3 region has 15 residues. Germline-derived CDR1 and CDR2 are ENHRY and SYGVKD. V was cut by 2 bases and J by 2 bases, with 10 bases left in between.

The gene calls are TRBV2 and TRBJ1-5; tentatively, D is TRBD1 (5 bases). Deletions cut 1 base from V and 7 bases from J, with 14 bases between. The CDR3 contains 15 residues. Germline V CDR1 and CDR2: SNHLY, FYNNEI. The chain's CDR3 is CASSEDRGIEQPQHF. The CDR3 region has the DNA TGTGCCAGCAGTGAAGATCGGGGGATAGAACAGCCCCAGCATTTT.

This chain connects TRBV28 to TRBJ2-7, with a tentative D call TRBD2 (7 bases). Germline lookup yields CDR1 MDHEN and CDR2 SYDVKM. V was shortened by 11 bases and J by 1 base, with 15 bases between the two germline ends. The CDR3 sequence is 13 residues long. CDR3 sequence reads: CAVGGGASYEQYF. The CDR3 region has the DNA TGTGCCGTAGGTGGGGGGGCTTCCTACGAGCAGTACTTC.

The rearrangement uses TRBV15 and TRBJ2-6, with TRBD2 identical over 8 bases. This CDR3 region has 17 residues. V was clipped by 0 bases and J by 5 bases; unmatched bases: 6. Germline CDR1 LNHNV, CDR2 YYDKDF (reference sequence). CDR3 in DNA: TGTGCCACCAGCAGAGAAAAAGCGGGAGTTAGGGCCAACGTCCTGACTTTC. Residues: CATSREKAGVRANVLTF.

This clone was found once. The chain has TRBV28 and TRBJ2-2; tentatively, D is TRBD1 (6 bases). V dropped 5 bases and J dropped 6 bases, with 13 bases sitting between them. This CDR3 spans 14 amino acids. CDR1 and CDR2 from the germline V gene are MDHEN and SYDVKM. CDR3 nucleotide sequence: TGTGCCAGCAGTGTCAGGGGATTGGCCGGGGAGCTGTTTTTT. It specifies CASSVRGLAGELFF. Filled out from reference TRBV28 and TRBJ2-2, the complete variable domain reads DVKVTQSSRYLVKRTGEKVFLECVQDMDHENMFWYRQDPGLGLRLIYFSYDVKMKEKGDIPEGYSVSREKKERFSLILESASTNQTSMYLCASSVRGLAGELFFGEGSRLTVL.

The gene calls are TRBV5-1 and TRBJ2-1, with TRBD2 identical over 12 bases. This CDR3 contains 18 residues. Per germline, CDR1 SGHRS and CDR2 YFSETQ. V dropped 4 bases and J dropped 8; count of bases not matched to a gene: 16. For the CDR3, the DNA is TGCGCCAGCAGCGGAAGACTAGCGGGAGTAAGGAGAAGCGATGAGCAGTTCTTC. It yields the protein CASSGRLAGVRRSDEQFF.

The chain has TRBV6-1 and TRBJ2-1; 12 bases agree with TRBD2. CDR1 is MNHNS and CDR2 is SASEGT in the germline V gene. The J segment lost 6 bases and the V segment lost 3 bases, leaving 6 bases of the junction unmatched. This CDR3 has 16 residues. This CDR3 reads CASSDPLAGGPNEQFF. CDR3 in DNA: TGTGCCAGCAGTGACCCTCTAGCGGGAGGGCCCAATGAGCAGTTCTTC.

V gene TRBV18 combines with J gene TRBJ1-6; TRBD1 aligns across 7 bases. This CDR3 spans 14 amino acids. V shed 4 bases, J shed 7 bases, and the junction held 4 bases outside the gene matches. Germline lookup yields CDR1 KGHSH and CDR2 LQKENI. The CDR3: CASSRDRENSPLHF. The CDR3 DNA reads TGTGCCAGCTCACGAGACAGGGAAAATTCACCCCTCCACTTT.

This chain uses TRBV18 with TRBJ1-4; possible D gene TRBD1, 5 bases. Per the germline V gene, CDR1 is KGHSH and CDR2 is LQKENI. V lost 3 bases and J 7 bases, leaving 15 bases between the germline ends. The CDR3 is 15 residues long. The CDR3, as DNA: TGTGCCAGCTCACCCCGGGACGGAGGGAGTGAAAAACTGTTTTTT. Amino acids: CASSPRDGGSEKLFF.

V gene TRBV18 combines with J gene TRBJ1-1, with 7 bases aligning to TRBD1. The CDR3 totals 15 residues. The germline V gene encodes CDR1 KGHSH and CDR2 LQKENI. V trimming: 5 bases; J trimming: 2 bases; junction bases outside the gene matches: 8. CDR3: CASSSNRGRNTEAFF. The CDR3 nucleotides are TGTGCCAGCTCATCAAACAGGGGTAGAAACACTGAAGCTTTCTTT.

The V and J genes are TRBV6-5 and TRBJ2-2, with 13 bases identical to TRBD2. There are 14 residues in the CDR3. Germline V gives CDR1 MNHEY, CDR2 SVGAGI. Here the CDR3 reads CGLTSGGAAGELFF. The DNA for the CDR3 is TGTGGATTAACTAGCGGGGGGGCCGCCGGGGAGCTGTTTTTT.

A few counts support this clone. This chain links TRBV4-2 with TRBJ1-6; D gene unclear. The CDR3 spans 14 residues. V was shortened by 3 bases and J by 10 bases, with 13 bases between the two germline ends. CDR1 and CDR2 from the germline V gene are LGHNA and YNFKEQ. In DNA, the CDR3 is TGTGCCAGCAGCCACGGGGAAGTGAAATCACCCCTCCACTTT. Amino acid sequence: CASSHGEVKSPLHF.

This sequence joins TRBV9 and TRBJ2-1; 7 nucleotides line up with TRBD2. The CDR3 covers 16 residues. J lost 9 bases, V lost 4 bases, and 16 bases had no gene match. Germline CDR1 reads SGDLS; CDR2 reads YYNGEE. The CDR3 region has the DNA TGTGCCAGCAGCCCCACCGACGGACTAGTGCTGGGTGAGCAGTTCTTC. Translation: CASSPTDGLVLGEQFF. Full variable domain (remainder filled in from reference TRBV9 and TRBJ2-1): DSGVTQTPKHLITATGQRVTLRCSPRSGDLSVYWYQQSLDQGLQFLIQYYNGEERAKGNILERFSAQQFPDLHSELNLSSLELGDSALYFCASSPTDGLVLGEQFFGPGTRLTVL.

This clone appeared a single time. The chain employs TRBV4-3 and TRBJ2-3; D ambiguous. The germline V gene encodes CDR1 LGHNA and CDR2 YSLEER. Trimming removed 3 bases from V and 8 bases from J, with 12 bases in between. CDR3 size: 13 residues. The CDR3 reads CASSQVTAGTQYF. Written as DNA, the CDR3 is TGCGCCAGCAGCCAGGTTACCGCCGGTACGCAGTATTTT.

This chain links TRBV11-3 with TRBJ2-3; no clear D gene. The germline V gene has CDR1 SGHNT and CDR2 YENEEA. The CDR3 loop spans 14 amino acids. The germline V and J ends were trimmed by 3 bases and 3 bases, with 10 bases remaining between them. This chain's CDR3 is CASSFVSETDTQYF. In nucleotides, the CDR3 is TGTGCCAGCAGCTTTGTATCCGAGACAGATACGCAGTATTTT. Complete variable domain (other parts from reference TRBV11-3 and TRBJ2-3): EAGVVQSPRYKIIEKKQPVAFWCNPISGHNTLYWYLQNLGQGPELLIRYENEEAVDDSQLPKDRFSAERLKGVDSTLKIQPAELGDSAVYLCASSFVSETDTQYFGPGTRLTVL.

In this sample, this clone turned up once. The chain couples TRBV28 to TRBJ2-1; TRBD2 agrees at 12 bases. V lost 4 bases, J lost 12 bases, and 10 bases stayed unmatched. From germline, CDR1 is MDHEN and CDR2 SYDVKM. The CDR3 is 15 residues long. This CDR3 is CASSSKTSGRLLQFF. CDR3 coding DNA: TGTGCCAGCAGTTCAAAGACTAGCGGGAGATTGTTGCAGTTCTTC.

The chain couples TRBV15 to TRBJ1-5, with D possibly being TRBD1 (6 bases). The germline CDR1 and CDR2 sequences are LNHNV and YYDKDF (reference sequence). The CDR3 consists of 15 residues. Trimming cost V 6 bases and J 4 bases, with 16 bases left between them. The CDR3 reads CATRTKLQGNQPQHF. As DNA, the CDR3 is TGTGCCACCAGAACCAAATTACAGGGAAATCAGCCCCAGCATTTT.

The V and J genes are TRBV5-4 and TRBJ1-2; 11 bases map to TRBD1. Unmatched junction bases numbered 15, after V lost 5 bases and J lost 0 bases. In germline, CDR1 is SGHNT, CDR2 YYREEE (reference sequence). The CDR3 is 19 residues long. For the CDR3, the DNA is TGTGCCAGCAGTTGGGACAGGGGGTCCCATAGCCTGACTAACTATGGCTACACCTTC. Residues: CASSWDRGSHSLTNYGYTF.

The CDR3 nucleotides are TGTGCCAGCAGCTTAGCCGTAGGGACTGAGGGGACCCAGTACTTC. Translating it yields CASSLAVGTEGTQYF. The V call is TRBV11-1, the J call TRBJ2-5; D possibly corresponds to TRBD2 (6 bases). This CDR3 has 15 residues. Germline V gene data show CDR1 as SGHAT and CDR2 as FQDESV (reference sequence). V lost 0 bases, J lost 7 bases, and 15 bases lay in between. The whole variable domain, remainder taken from reference TRBV11-1 and TRBJ2-5, is EAEVAQSPRYKITEKSQAVAFWCDPISGHATLYWYRQILGQGPELLVQFQDESVVDDSQLPKDRFSAERLKGVDSTLKIQPAELGDSAMYLCASSLAVGTEGTQYFGPGTRLLVL.

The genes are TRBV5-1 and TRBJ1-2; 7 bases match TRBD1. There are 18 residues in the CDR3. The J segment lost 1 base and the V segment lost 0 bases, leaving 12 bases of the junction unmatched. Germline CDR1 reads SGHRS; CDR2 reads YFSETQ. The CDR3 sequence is CASSLAGFSPGGNYGYTF. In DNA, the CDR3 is TGCGCCAGCAGCTTGGCCGGATTCTCCCCAGGGGGTAACTATGGCTACACCTTC.

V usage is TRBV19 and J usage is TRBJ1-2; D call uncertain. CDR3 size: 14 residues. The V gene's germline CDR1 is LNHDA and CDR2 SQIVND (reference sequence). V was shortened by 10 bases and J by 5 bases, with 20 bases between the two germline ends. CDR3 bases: TGTGCCACCAAACCCCCCAAGGTCGGGTATGGCTACACCTTC. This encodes CATKPPKVGYGYTF.

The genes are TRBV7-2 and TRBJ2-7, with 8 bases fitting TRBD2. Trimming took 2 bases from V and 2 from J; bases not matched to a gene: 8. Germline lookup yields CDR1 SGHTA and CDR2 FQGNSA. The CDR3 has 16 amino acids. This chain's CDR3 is CASSLFSGGDAYEQYF. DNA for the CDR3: TGTGCCAGCAGCTTATTTTCCGGGGGGGATGCCTACGAGCAGTACTTC. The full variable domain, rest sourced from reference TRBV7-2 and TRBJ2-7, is GAGVSQSPSNKVTEKGKDVELRCDPISGHTALYWYRQSLGQGLEFLIYFQGNSAPDKSGLPSDRFSAERTGGSVSTLTIQRTQQEDSAVYLCASSLFSGGDAYEQYFGPGTRLTVT.

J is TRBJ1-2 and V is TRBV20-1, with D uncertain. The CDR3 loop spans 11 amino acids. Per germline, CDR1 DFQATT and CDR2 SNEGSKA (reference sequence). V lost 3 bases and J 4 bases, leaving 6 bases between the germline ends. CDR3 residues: CSASGGYGYTF. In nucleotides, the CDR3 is TGCAGTGCTAGCGGTGGCTATGGCTACACCTTC.

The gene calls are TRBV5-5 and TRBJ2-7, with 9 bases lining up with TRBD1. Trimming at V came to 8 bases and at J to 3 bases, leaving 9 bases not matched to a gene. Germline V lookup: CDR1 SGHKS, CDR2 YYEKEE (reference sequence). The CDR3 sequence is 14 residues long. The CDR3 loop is CARPPGQGSYEQYF. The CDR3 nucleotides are TGTGCCAGACCTCCGGGACAGGGTAGCTACGAGCAGTACTTC. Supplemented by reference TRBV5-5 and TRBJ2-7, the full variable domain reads DAGVTQSPTHLIKTRGQQVTLRCSPISGHKSVSWYQQVLGQGPQFIFQYYEKEERGRGNFPDRFSARQFPNYSSELNVNALLLGDSALYLCARPPGQGSYEQYFGPGTRLTVT.

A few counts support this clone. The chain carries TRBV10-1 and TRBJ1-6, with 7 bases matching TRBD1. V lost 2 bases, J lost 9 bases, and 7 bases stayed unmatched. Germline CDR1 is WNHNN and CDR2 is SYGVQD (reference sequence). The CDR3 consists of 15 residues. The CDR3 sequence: CASSEDPTGSSPLHF. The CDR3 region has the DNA TGCGCCAGCAGTGAGGATCCGACAGGGAGTTCACCCCTCCACTTT.

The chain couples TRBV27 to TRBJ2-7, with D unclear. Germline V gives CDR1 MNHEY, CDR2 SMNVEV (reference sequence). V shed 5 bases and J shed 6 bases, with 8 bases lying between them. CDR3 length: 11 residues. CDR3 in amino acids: CASSNWAEQYF. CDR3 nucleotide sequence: TGTGCCAGCAGTAATTGGGCCGAGCAGTACTTC.

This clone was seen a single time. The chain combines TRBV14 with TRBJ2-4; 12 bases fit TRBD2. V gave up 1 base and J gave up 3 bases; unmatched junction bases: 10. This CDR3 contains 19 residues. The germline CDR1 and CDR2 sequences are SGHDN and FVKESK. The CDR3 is CASSQGLAGDPRDKNIQYF. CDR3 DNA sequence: TGTGCCAGCAGCCAAGGACTAGCGGGAGATCCCCGGGACAAAAACATTCAGTACTTC.